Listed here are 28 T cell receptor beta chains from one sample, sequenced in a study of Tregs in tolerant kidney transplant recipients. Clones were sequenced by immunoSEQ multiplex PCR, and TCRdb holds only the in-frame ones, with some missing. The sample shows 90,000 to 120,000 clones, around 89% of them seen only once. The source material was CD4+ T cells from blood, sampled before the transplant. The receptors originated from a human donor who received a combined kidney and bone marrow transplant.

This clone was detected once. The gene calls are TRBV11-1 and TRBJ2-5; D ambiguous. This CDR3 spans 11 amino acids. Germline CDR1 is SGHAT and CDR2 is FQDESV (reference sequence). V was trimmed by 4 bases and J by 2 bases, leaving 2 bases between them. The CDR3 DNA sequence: TGTGCCAGCAGCTCTCAAGAGACCCAGTACTTC. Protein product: CASSSQETQYF.

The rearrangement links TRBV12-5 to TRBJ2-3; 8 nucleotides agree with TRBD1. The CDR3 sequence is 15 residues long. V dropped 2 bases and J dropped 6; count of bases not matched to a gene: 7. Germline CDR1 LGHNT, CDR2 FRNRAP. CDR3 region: CASGLWQGAKDTQYF. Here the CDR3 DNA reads TGTGCTAGTGGTTTGTGGCAGGGGGCAAAGGATACGCAGTATTTT.

CDR3 sequence reads: CASSLSPGTASYEQYF. CDR3 DNA: TGTGCCAGCAGTTTAAGTCCCGGGACTGCCTCCTACGAGCAGTACTTC. The V gene is TRBV28, the J gene TRBJ2-7; TRBD2 might be the D (6 bases). V was trimmed by 2 bases and J by 0 bases, leaving 14 bases between them. This CDR3 spans 16 amino acids. CDR1 is MDHEN, CDR2 SYDVKM, per germline.

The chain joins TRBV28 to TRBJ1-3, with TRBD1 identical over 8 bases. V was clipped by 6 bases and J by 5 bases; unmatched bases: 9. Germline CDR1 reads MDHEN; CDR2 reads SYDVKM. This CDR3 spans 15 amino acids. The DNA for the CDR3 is TGTGCCAGCAGCCGAGGGACAGGTCAGAGAAACACCATATATTTT. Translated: CASSRGTGQRNTIYF.

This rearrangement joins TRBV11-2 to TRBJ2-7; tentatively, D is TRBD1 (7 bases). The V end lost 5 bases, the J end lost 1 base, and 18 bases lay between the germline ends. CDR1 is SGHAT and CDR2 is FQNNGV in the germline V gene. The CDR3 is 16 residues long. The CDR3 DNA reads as TGTGCCAGCAGCCATATGCGCAGGGGGGATTCCTACGAGCAGTACTTC. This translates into CASSHMRRGDSYEQYF.

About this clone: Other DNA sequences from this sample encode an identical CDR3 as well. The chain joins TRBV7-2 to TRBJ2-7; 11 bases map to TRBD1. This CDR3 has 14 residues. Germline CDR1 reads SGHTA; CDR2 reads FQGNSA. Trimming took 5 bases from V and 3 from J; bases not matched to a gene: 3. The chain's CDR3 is CASSPGTGGYEQYF. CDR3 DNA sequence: TGTGCCAGCAGCCCAGGGACAGGGGGCTACGAGCAGTACTTC.

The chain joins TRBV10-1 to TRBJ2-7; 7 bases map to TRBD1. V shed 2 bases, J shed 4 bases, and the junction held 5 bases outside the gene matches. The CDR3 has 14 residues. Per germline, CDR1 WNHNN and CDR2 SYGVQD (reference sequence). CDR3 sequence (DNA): TGCGCCAGCAGTGAGACAGGGGTCGGGTACGAGCAGTACTTC. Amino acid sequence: CASSETGVGYEQYF.

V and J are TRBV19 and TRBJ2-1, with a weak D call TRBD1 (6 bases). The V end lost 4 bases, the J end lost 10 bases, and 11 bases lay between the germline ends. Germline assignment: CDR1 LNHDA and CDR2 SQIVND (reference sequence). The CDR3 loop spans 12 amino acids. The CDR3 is CASSTTGTEQFF. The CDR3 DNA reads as TGTGCCAGTAGTACCACCGGGACAGAGCAGTTCTTC. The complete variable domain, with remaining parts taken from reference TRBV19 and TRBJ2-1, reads DGGITQSPKYLFRKEGQNVTLSCEQNLNHDAMYWYRQDPGQGLRLIYYSQIVNDFQKGDIAEGYSVSREKKESFPLTVTSAQKNPTAFYLCASSTTGTEQFFGPGTRLTVL.

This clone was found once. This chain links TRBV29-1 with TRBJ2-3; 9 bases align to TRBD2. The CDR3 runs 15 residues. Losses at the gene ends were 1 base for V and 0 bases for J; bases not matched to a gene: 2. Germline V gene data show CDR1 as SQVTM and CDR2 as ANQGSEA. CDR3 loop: CSVEASGTSTDTQYF. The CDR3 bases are TGCAGCGTTGAAGCTAGCGGGACTAGCACAGATACGCAGTATTTT.

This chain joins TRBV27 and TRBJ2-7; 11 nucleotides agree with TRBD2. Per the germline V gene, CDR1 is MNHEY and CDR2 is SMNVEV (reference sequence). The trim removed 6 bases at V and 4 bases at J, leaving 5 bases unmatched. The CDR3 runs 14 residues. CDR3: CASRERLAGYEQYF. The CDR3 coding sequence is TGTGCCAGCAGGGAGAGACTAGCGGGATACGAGCAGTACTTC.

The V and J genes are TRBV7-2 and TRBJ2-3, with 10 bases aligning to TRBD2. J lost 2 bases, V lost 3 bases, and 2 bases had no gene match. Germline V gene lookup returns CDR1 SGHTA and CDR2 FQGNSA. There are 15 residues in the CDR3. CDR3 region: CASSLTSGFTDTQYF. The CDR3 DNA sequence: TGTGCCAGCAGCTTGACTAGCGGGTTCACAGATACGCAGTATTTT.

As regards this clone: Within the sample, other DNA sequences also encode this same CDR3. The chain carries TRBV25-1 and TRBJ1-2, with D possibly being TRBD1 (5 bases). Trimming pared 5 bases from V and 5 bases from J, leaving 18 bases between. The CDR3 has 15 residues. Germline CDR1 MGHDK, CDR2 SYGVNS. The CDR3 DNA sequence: TGTGCCAGCAGTCCGTCGGATAAAGGGGTATATGGCTACACCTTC. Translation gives CASSPSDKGVYGYTF.

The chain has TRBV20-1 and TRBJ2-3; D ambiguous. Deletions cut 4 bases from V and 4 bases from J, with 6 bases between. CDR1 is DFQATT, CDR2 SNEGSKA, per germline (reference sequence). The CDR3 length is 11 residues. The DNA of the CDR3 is TGCAGTGCTATAGCCCCAGATACGCAGTATTTT. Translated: CSAIAPDTQYF.

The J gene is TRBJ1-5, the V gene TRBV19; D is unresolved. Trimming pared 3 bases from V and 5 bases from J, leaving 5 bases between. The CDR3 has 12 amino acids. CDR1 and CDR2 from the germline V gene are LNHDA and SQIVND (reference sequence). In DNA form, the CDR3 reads TGTGCCAGTAGTATTATCGATCAGCCCCAGCATTTT. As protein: CASSIIDQPQHF.

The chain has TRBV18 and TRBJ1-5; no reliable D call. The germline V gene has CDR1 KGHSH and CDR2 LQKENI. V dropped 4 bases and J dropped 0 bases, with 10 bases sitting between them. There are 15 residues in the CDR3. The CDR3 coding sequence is TGTGCCAGCTCACTGAGGATCGATAGCAATCAGCCCCAGCATTTT. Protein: CASSLRIDSNQPQHF.

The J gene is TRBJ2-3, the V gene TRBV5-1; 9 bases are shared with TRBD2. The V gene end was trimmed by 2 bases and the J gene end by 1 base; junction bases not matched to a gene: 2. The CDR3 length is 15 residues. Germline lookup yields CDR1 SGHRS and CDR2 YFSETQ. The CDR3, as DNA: TGCGCCAGCAGCTTCTTAGCGGGAGGCACAGATACGCAGTATTTT. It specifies CASSFLAGGTDTQYF.

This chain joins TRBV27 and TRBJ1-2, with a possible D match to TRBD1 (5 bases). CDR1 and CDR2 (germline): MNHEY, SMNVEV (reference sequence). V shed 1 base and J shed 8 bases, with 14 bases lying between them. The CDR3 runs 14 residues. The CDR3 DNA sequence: TGTGCCAGCAGTTTATTGTGGGGCGTCGAGGGCTACACCTTC. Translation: CASSLLWGVEGYTF.

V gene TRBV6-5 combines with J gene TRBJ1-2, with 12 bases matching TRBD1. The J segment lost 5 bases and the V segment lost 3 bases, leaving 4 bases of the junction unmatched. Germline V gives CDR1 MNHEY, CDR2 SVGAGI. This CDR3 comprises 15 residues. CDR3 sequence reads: CASSYGTGGSYGYTF. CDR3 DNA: TGTGCCAGCAGTTATGGGACAGGGGGCTCTTATGGCTACACCTTC.

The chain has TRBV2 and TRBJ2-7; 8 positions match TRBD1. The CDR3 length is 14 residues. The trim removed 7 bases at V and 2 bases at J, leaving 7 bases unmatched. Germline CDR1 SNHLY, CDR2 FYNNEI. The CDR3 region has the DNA TGTGCCAGCACCAATGACAGGGGCGCCTACGAGCAGTACTTC. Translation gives CASTNDRGAYEQYF.

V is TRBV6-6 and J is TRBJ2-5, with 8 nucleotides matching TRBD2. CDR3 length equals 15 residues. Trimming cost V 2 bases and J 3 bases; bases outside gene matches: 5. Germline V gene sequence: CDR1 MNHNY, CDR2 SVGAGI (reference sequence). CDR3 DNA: TGTGCCAGCAGTTACGGGCGGGGGGTCGAAGAGACCCAGTACTTC. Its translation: CASSYGRGVEETQYF.

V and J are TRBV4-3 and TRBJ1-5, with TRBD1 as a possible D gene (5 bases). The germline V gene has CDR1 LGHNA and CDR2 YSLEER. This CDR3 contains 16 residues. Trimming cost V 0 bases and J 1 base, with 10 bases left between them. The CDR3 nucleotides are TGCGCCAGCAGCCAAGATCCGGGGGGGAGCAATCAGCCCCAGCATTTT. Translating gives CASSQDPGGSNQPQHF.

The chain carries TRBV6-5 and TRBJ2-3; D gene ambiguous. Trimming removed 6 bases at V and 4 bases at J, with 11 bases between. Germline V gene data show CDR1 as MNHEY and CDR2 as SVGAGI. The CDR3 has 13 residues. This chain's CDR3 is CASSALTPDTQYF. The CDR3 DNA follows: TGTGCCAGCAGCGCGTTGACTCCAGATACGCAGTATTTT.

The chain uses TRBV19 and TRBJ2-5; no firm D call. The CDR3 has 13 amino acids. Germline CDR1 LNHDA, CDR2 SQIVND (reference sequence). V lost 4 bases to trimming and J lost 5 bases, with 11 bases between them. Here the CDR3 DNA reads TGTGCCAGTAGTACCCGACGGCGGGAGACCCAGTACTTC. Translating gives CASSTRRRETQYF. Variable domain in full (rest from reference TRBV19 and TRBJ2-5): DGGITQSPKYLFRKEGQNVTLSCEQNLNHDAMYWYRQDPGQGLRLIYYSQIVNDFQKGDIAEGYSVSREKKESFPLTVTSAQKNPTAFYLCASSTRRRETQYFGPGTRLLVL.

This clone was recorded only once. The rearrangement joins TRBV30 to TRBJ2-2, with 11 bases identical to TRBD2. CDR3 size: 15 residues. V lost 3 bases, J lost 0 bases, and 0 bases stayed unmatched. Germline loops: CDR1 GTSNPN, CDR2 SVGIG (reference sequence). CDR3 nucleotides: TGTGCCTGGAGGACTAGCGGGGCGAACACCGGGGAGCTGTTTTTT. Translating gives CAWRTSGANTGELFF.

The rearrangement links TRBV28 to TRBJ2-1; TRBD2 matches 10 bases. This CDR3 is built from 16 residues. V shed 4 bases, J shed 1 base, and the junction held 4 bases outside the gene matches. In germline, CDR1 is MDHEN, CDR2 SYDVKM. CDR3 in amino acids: CASSSGLAKSYNEQFF. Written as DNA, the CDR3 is TGTGCCAGCAGTTCGGGACTAGCGAAGTCCTACAATGAGCAGTTCTTC.

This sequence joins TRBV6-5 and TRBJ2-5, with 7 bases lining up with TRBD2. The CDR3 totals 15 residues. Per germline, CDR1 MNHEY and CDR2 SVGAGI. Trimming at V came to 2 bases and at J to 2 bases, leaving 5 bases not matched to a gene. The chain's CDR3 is CASSYGAGVQETQYF. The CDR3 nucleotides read TGTGCCAGCAGTTACGGGGCGGGGGTGCAAGAGACCCAGTACTTC.

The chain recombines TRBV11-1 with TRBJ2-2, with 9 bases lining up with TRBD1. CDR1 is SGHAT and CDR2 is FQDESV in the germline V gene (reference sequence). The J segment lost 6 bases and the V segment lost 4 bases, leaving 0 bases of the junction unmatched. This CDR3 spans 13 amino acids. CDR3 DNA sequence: TGTGCCAGCAGCTGGACAGGGGCCGGGGAGCTGTTTTTT. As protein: CASSWTGAGELFF.

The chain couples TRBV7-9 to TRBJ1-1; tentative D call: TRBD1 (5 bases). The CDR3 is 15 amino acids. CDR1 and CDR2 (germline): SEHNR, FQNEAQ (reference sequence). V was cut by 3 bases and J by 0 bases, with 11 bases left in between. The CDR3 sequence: CASSLGPYLNTEAFF. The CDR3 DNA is TGTGCCAGCAGCTTGGGGCCCTACCTGAACACTGAAGCTTTCTTT.